This is a list of T cell receptor beta chains from one sample in a study of a mutant IDH1 vaccine in newly diagnosed glioma. Antigens for these TCRs are unknown. This table comes from immunoSEQ multiplex PCR, and its TCRdb copy is limited to in-frame clones, with some not included. The sample consists of around 50,000 clones, about 90% of them appearing once. Specimen: PBMCs, collected from a glioma patient whose treatment included an IDH1 peptide vaccine. Receptor source: a woman aged 40-49 years with glioma. CDR3s include the opening cysteine and the closing phenylalanine or tryptophan. A D gene is named only where the DNA matches it firmly. Clone size appears in some rows only: once, few, many, or a class for an expanded clone.

TGTGCCAGCAGCCCGGGGACAGAACTCTATGGCTACACCTTC,CASSPGTELYGYTF,TRBV7-9,NA,TRBJ1-2,TRBD1
TGTGCCAGCAGCCCCCCCGCTCGGCGGGAGAGGTGTAATGAGCAGTTCTTC,CASSPPARRERCNEQFF,TRBV4-2,once,TRBJ2-1,TRBD2
TGTGCCACCAGCAGAGATGGACTGACTAGCACAGATACGCAGTATTTT,CATSRDGLTSTDTQYF,TRBV15,NA,TRBJ2-3,NA
TGTGCCAGCAGTGCAGACCCCAGGATCAATCAGCCCCAGCATTTT,CASSADPRINQPQHF,TRBV6-1,NA,TRBJ1-5,NA
TGTGCCAGCAGCTTAGTACGCGGCGGCTACGAGCAGTACTTC,CASSLVRGGYEQYF,TRBV11-2,NA,TRBJ2-7,NA
TGCGCCAGCAGCCAAGGCTATGGCCCAGATACGCAGTATTTT,CASSQGYGPDTQYF,TRBV4-3,NA,TRBJ2-3,NA
TGTGCCATCAGTGAGCCCGCACAGCCCCGCTACGAGCAGTACTTC,CAISEPAQPRYEQYF,TRBV10-3,NA,TRBJ2-7,NA
TGCAGCGTATACAGGGGGAAGACTGAAGCTTTCTTT,CSVYRGKTEAFF,TRBV29-1,NA,TRBJ1-1,TRBD1
TGTGCCTGGAGGGAGGGGGGGATGACAGATACGCAGTATTTT,CAWREGGMTDTQYF,TRBV30,NA,TRBJ2-3,NA
TGTGCCAGCAGCTTAGTACAGGCAACTAACTATGGCTACACCTTC,CASSLVQATNYGYTF,TRBV7-9,NA,TRBJ1-2,NA
TGCGCCAGCAGCTGGGACCCGGGACAGGAGGCTCTTAACTATGGCTACACCTTC,CASSWDPGQEALNYGYTF,TRBV5-1,NA,TRBJ1-2,TRBD1
TGTGCCAGCCGTCTTCAAGAGACCCAGTACTTC,CASRLQETQYF,TRBV6-5,NA,TRBJ2-5,NA
TGTGCCAGCAGCTTGACTGGACCCTTGAACACTGAAGCTTTCTTT,CASSLTGPLNTEAFF,TRBV5-4,NA,TRBJ1-1,NA
TGTGCCAGCATAAAAGGAGGGTTACGTCCCTCGGGGCCCCAGCATTTT,CASIKGGLRPSGPQHF,TRBV28,NA,TRBJ1-5,NA
TGTGCCAGCAGCCAAGAGTTAGCGGGCCTCTCTGGGGCCAACGTCCTGACTTTC,CASSQELAGLSGANVLTF,TRBV4-2,NA,TRBJ2-6,TRBD2
TGCGCCAGCAGTACCGGTGGACAGGGAGGTGAAAAACTGTTTTTT,CASSTGGQGGEKLFF,TRBV5-1,NA,TRBJ1-4,TRBD1
TGTGCCAGCAGCCAAGCAGTTCTCGGTACTTACGCTGCTGAAGCTTTCTTT,CASSQAVLGTYAAEAFF,TRBV14,NA,TRBJ1-1,NA
TGCGCCAGCAGCTCCACAGGGGTGGATGGCTACACCTTC,CASSSTGVDGYTF,TRBV5-1,NA,TRBJ1-2,TRBD1
TGTGCCAGCAGTGAGGGGGGTAGCACAGATACGCAGTATTTT,CASSEGGSTDTQYF,TRBV28,NA,TRBJ2-3,NA
TGCGCCAGCAGCCCCACTAGCGGGAGAATTTTTGAGACCCAGTACTTC,CASSPTSGRIFETQYF,TRBV4-1,NA,TRBJ2-5,TRBD2
TGTGCCTGGGGAGACAGGACCGGGCAGTTCTTC,CAWGDRTGQFF,TRBV30,NA,TRBJ2-1,NA
TGTGCCAGTACCTCCGGCCACTCCTACAATGAGCAGTTCTTC,CASTSGHSYNEQFF,TRBV19,NA,TRBJ2-1,NA
TGTGCCAGCAGCTACAGGGTTTCTGAAGCTTTCTTT,CASSYRVSEAFF,TRBV2,NA,TRBJ1-1,NA
TGCGCCAGCAGTGAACTAGGGGACAGGGGGGAACAGCCCCAGCATTTT,CASSELGDRGEQPQHF,TRBV10-2,NA,TRBJ1-5,TRBD1
TGTGCCAGCAGCTTGACGCCTGGAAGGGGAGGCTATGGCTACACCTTC,CASSLTPGRGGYGYTF,TRBV28,NA,TRBJ1-2,NA
TGTGCCAGCAGCTTCTCCGAGGATACGCAGTATTTT,CASSFSEDTQYF,TRBV11-2,NA,TRBJ2-3,NA